The sequence of this TCR beta chain was determined in a study of cytomegalovirus exposure and HLA in healthy donors. Regarding the study as a whole: CMV serostatus was the only recorded immune exposure for donors. Sequencing depth across donors, presence/absence analyses assumed, was roughly uniform. Common viral pathogens were later found to be apparently linked to several of the most significant clusters.

Both 60 Vbeta primers and 13 Jbeta primers went into the PCR. Original handling: In a later analysis, tens of millions of unique TCR beta chains included roughly 11 million shared by two or more donors. Data came from immunoSEQ multiplex PCR; TCRdb stores just in-frame clones and leaves some out. D and trimming were read from the DNA, whereas the V and J calls and clone size are those reported in that table. Among over 200,000 clones, 77% were seen once, and the ten largest hold around 2.8%. V was shortened by 2 bases and J by 3 bases, with 12 bases between the two germline ends. Germline V gives CDR1 ENHRY, CDR2 SYGVKD. The CDR3 is 15 residues long. As for this clone: What it recognizes is unknown.

The chain uses TRBV10-3 and TRBJ2-3; a possible D gene is TRBD2 (6 bases). Material for sequencing was PBMCs. The sequence was collected from an older woman in good health and CMV-seropositive. The CDR3 DNA is TGTGCCATCAGTGAGCAGGAGGGCTTTACAGATACGCAGTATTTT. It is translated as CAISEQEGFTDTQYF.